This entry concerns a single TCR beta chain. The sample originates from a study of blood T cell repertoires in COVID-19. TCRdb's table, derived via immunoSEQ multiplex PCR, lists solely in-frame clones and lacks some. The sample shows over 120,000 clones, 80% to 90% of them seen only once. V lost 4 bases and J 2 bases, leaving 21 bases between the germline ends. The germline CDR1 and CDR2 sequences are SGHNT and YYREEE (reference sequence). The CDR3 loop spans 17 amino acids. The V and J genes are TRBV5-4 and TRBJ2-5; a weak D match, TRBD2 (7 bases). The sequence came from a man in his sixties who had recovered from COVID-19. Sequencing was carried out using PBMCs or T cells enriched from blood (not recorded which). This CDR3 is CASSPRGVGRGQETQYF. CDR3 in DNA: TGTGCCAGCAGCCCAAGGGGTGTGGGGAGGGGGCAAGAGACCCAGTACTTC.